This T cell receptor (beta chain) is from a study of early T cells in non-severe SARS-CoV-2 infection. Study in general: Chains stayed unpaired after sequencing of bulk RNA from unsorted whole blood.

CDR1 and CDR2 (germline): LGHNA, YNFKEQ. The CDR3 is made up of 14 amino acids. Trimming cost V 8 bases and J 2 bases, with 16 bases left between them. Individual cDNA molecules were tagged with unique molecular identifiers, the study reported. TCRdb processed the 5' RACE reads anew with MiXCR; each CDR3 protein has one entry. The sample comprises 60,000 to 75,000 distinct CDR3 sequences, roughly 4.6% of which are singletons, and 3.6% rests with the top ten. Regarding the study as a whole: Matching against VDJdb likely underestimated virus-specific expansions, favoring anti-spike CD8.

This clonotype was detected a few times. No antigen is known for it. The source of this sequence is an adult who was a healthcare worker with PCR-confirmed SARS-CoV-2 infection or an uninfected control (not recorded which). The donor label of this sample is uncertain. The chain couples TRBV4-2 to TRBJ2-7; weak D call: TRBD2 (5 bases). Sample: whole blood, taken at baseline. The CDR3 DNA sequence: TGTGCCAGCGGACTCCCGAGTGGGGCCTACGAGCAGTACTTC. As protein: CASGLPSGAYEQYF.